This T cell receptor beta chain comes out of a study of preoperative IRX-2 immunotherapy in early breast cancer. Specified treatment: preoperative locoregional IRX-2 cytokine immunotherapy. There are 16 residues in the CDR3. Per germline, CDR1 MGHRA and CDR2 YSYEKL. Trimming removed 0 bases from V and 9 bases from J; junction bases left unmatched: 11. The table lists this clone with a count of one. Here immunoSEQ multiplex PCR was the method, and the copy in TCRdb shows in-frame clones only, minus some. The sample yields under 30,000 clones, approximately 90% seen once. The chain has TRBV4-1 and TRBJ2-1; TRBD2 matches 7 bases. The source of this sequence is a human donor with breast cancer. The starting material was tumor tissue, obtained after IRX-2 immunotherapy. The CDR3 loop is CASSQEGLGAGSEQFF. In DNA form, the CDR3 reads TGCGCCAGCAGCCAAGAAGGACTAGGGGCGGGAAGTGAGCAGTTCTTC.